What follows describes a single TCR beta chain. The data were obtained in a study of blood T cell repertoires in COVID-19. Background on the study: Spain, Italy and the United States supplied samples that represented acute and convalescent COVID-19. PBMCs, B-cell-depleted T cells, or T cells were the source of the cDNA or gDNA that made up the material.

Original processing methods: Reference gene primer amplification gave nucleated cell count estimates. Data came from immunoSEQ multiplex PCR; TCRdb stores just in-frame clones and leaves some out. V, J and clone size reflect that table, while D and trimming were determined from the DNA. Of more than 200,000 clones detected, 80% to 85% appear once; the ten largest clones hold approximately 4.7%. The sequenced material came from peripheral blood. This TCR was sampled from a middle-aged man with active or convalescent COVID-19.

The DNA of the CDR3 is TGCGCCAGTTCTGAGGACAGTTATGGCTACACCTTC. It specifies CASSEDSYGYTF. This chain uses TRBV5-1 with TRBJ1-2, with a possible D match to TRBD1 (6 bases). V shed 8 bases and J shed 5 bases, with 13 bases lying between them. Germline-derived CDR1 and CDR2 are SGHRS and YFSETQ. This CDR3 spans 12 amino acids.